The entry that follows covers one T cell receptor (beta chain) sequence. Its matching antigen is unknown. Time point: pre-sensitization, week 0. Indicated treatment: therapeutic diphenylcyclopropenone sensitization with weekly scalp DPC. In the library, unique molecular identifiers were attached to individual cDNA molecules. Via MiXCR, TCRdb re-called the RACE reads, giving one row per CDR3 protein. This repertoire shows more than 80,000 distinct CDR3 sequences, about 12% found once; its top ten account for 1.6%. Trimming pared 7 bases from V and 4 bases from J, leaving 16 bases between. This CDR3 has 14 amino acids. The source of the sample is a study of human T cells and chemical hapten exposure. Study context: There were weekly diphenylcyclopropenone doses to the scalp for patients throughout the roughly 23-week study.

Regarding the study as a whole: Having alopecia, donors may respond immunologically unlike healthy people. Expanded TCR sets contained significantly more large CDR3 similarity clusters than controls.

This receptor was identified in a woman aged 45-65 years with alopecia areata. Some clones in this sample may be carry-over from other donors' samples. This chain connects TRBV12-3 or TRBV12-4 to TRBJ1-2, with D maybe TRBD1 (6 bases). The sample was whole blood, taken in connection with sensitization to the hapten diphenylcyclopropenone (DPC). The CDR3 here is CASTLRQELYGYTF. CDR3 DNA: TGTGCCAGCACTCTTCGACAGGAACTCTATGGCTACACCTTC.